Listed here are 5 T cell receptor beta chains from one sample, sequenced in a study of cytomegalovirus exposure and HLA in healthy donors. PCR employed 60 Vbeta and 13 Jbeta primers. Assay used: immunoSEQ multiplex PCR; TCRdb lists only in-frame clones, some missing. The sample contains roughly 110,000 clones, around 80% of which appear only once. The sequenced sample was PBMCs. The receptors here all came from a man under 40 in good health and CMV-seropositive.

The gene calls are TRBV11-3 and TRBJ2-4; 10 positions match TRBD1. The CDR3 runs 15 residues. Germline V lookup: CDR1 SGHNT, CDR2 YENEEA. Losses at the gene ends were 5 bases for V and 3 bases for J; bases not matched to a gene: 4. In DNA form, the CDR3 reads TGTGCCAGCAGCGGAGGACAGGGGGGCAAAAACATTCAGTACTTC. Translation: CASSGGQGGKNIQYF.

The V and J genes are TRBV11-1 and TRBJ2-5, with 9 bases aligning to TRBD2. The CDR3 covers 15 residues. From germline, CDR1 is SGHAT and CDR2 FQDESV (reference sequence). With V trimmed by 1 base and J by 2 bases, 2 bases remained unmatched. The CDR3 region has the DNA TGTGCCAGCAGCTTAGGGCTAGCGGGACAAGAGACCCAGTACTTC. Translated: CASSLGLAGQETQYF.

The CDR3, as DNA: TGTGCCAGCAGTCGGCTCGGGAAGACAGGGATTTTCAATGAGCAGTTCTTC. It is translated as CASSRLGKTGIFNEQFF. The chain recombines TRBV27 with TRBJ2-1; 7 bases agree with TRBD1. The CDR3 has 17 residues. The V gene's germline CDR1 is MNHEY and CDR2 SMNVEV (reference sequence). Unmatched junction bases numbered 16, after V lost 5 bases and J lost 6 bases.

This chain links TRBV7-8 with TRBJ2-7, with TRBD1 as a possible D gene (6 bases). V was trimmed by 2 bases and J by 0 bases, leaving 8 bases between them. CDR1 and CDR2 (germline): SGHVS, FQNEAQ. The CDR3 length is 14 residues. CDR3 residues: CASSLRTDSYEQYF. CDR3 coding DNA: TGTGCCAGCAGCTTAAGGACAGACTCCTACGAGCAGTACTTC. Full variable domain (remainder filled in from reference TRBV7-8 and TRBJ2-7): GAGVSQSPRYKVAKRGQDVALRCDPISGHVSLFWYQQALGQGPEFLTYFQNEAQLDKSGLPSDRFFAERPEGSVSTLKIQRTQQEDSAVYLCASSLRTDSYEQYFGPGTRLTVT.

This chain uses TRBV9 with TRBJ2-1, with 7 bases that match TRBD1. CDR3 length: 14 amino acids. The V gene end was trimmed by 7 bases and the J gene end by 5 bases; junction bases not matched to a gene: 9. Germline V gives CDR1 SGDLS, CDR2 YYNGEE. CDR3 protein: CASSTGQRNNEQFF. In DNA, the CDR3 is TGTGCCAGCTCGACGGGACAGAGAAACAATGAGCAGTTCTTC.